These 8 T cell receptor beta chains were all obtained from the same sample, sequenced in a study of shared clonotypes between healthy human individuals. Profiling relied on immunoSEQ multiplex PCR, and the TCRdb table lists in-frame clones only, not all of them. The profile shows some 2,400,000 clones, 90% to 96% of them singletons. Sequenced: naive CD4+ T cells sorted from blood. Subset noted: CD45RA+ positively selected. Every receptor here comes from a man between 18 and 35 years old in good health.

This clone has a single count. This chain uses TRBV18 with TRBJ2-7; D remains ambiguous. CDR1 and CDR2 (germline): KGHSH, LQKENI. The CDR3 loop spans 13 amino acids. Deletions cut 2 bases from V and 3 bases from J, with 8 bases between. The CDR3, as DNA: TGTGCCAGCTCACCAAGCCAGGACTACGAGCAGTACTTC. This translates into CASSPSQDYEQYF.

The rearrangement links TRBV9 to TRBJ2-1, with D tentatively TRBD2 (6 bases). Germline V lookup: CDR1 SGDLS, CDR2 YYNGEE. This CDR3 contains 15 residues. V lost 0 bases to trimming and J lost 5 bases, with 12 bases between them. CDR3 region: CASSVGPSADNEQFF. The CDR3 DNA reads TGTGCCAGCAGCGTAGGCCCTAGCGCCGACAATGAGCAGTTCTTC.

The rearrangement uses TRBV19 and TRBJ1-4, with no clear D. Germline V gene data show CDR1 as LNHDA and CDR2 as SQIVND (reference sequence). The CDR3 contains 12 residues. Trimming removed 3 bases from V and 9 bases from J, with 8 bases in between. The CDR3 loop is CASSIGPQKLFF. For the CDR3, the DNA is TGTGCCAGTAGTATTGGACCTCAAAAACTGTTTTTT.

The table lists this clone with a count of one. V and J are TRBV7-2 and TRBJ2-5, with TRBD2 identical over 11 bases. CDR1 and CDR2 from the germline V gene are SGHTA and FQGNSA. The V and J ends lost 7 bases and 5 bases, in that order; junction bases with no gene match: 12. This CDR3 has 16 amino acids. The CDR3 DNA sequence: TGTGCCAGCACCGATGATGGACTAGCGGGTGTGGAGACCCAGTACTTC. It codes for CASTDDGLAGVETQYF.

This chain joins TRBV27 and TRBJ1-1, with a weak D call TRBD1 (5 bases). Germline V gene sequence: CDR1 MNHEY, CDR2 SMNVEV (reference sequence). Trimming removed 7 bases from V and 1 base from J, with 13 bases in between. This CDR3 has 14 amino acids. Here the CDR3 DNA reads TGTGCCAGCATCGATCGGGACCGGAACACTGAAGCTTTCTTT. As protein: CASIDRDRNTEAFF.

The chain carries TRBV6-1 and TRBJ1-2, with TRBD1 matching 10 bases. The CDR3 totals 14 residues. CDR1 and CDR2 from the germline V gene are MNHNS and SASEGT. J gave up 4 bases and V 10 bases, and 9 bases lay outside the gene matches. CDR3 coding DNA: TGTGCCACTGGGACAGGGGACCTAATCTATGGCTACACCTTC. It encodes CATGTGDLIYGYTF.

The gene calls are TRBV6-1 and TRBJ1-1; D unclear. Germline CDR1 is MNHNS and CDR2 is SASEGT. The length of the CDR3 is 18 residues. V dropped 4 bases and J dropped 1 base, with 22 bases sitting between them. DNA for the CDR3: TGTGCCAGCAGTGGAAGAGGTGGGTTTATTTTGGAGAACACTGAAGCTTTCTTT. Encoded protein: CASSGRGGFILENTEAFF.

This chain connects TRBV10-1 to TRBJ2-7; D gene unclear. Between the trimmed V and J ends, which lost 8 bases and 0 bases, there was a span of 20 bases. CDR1 is WNHNN, CDR2 SYGVQD, per germline (reference sequence). CDR3 size: 16 residues. The CDR3 loop is CASGVILAQSSYEQYF. The CDR3 coding sequence is TGCGCCAGCGGTGTGATTTTGGCGCAGAGCTCCTACGAGCAGTACTTC.